The 2 T cell receptor beta chains reported below all come from one sample, sequenced in a study of immune reconstitution after stem cell transplant in scleroderma. Via MiXCR, TCRdb re-called the RT-PCR reads, giving one row per CDR3 protein. The sample shows 2,100 or so distinct CDR3 sequences, 8.6% of them seen only once. The sample here was taken before or after autologous hematopoietic stem cell transplantation (not recorded which). Receptors originate from a male donor with systemic sclerosis.

This clonotype is medium-sized. The chain employs TRBV29-1 and TRBJ2-3; D might be TRBD2 (6 bases). The germline V gene has CDR1 SQVTM and CDR2 ANQGSEA. The CDR3 covers 14 residues. V lost 2 bases and J lost 0, with 9 bases in between. CDR3 DNA sequence: TGCAGCGTTGAAAGGGGACTGAGCACAGATACGCAGTATTTT. Translated: CSVERGLSTDTQYF.

This clonotype came up a few times. The rearrangement links TRBV5-1 to TRBJ2-1; the match to TRBD2 covers 9 bases. The J segment lost 9 bases and the V segment lost 0 bases, leaving 7 bases of the junction unmatched. Looked up from germline, CDR1 is SGHRS and CDR2 is YFSETQ. The CDR3 consists of 15 residues. CDR3 protein: CASSLVSSGKGEQFF. The CDR3 nucleotides read TGCGCCAGCAGCTTGGTGTCTAGCGGGAAGGGTGAGCAGTTCTTC.